The clone carrying this T cell receptor (beta chain) was seen many times. Antigen: not known. Selection for sequencing was limited to patients who had shown CD8+CD57+ cell expansion by flow cytometry. Each of the patients presented with severe acquired aplastic anemia. This sample is drawn from a study of CD8+CD57+ T cells in acquired aplastic anemia. The use of genomic DNA as template underpinned the TCR beta VDJ and CDR3 profiling. TCRdb processed the reads anew with MiXCR; each CDR3 protein has one entry. The sample has about 160,000 distinct CDR3 sequences, around 48% seen once. Study-level results: The study found no significant CD8+ Simpson's diversity difference between patients and controls. Researchers report that twenty-nine CD8+ CDR3 sequences appeared in both patients and controls.

This TCR was recovered from a human donor with aplastic anemia. Sequencing was done on a sample of sorted CD4+, CD8+, or CD8+CD57+ T cells (not recorded which) from PBMCs.

CDR3 nucleotides: TGTGCCAGCAGTTTAACAGGGAGCTCCTATAATTCACCCCTCCACTTT. The encoded protein is CASSLTGSSYNSPLHF. V and J are TRBV6-5 and TRBJ1-6; TRBD1 is a possible D gene (6 bases). Germline V gene data show CDR1 as MNHEY and CDR2 as SVGAGI. The ends were cut back, 4 bases at V and 0 bases at J, with 10 bases in the middle. The CDR3 covers 16 residues.